This T cell receptor (beta chain) was found in a study of shared T cell receptors in the human thymus. Germline CDR1 and CDR2: GTSNPN and SVGIG (reference sequence). This CDR3 is 13 amino acids long. V dropped 3 bases and J dropped 1; count of bases not matched to a gene: 2. The method was immunoSEQ multiplex PCR; TCRdb's version includes in-frame clones alone and lacks a portion of them. This table holds hundreds of thousands of clones, around 87% found once. The same sample was also studied in work on human thymus T cells. That report adds: In thymic and blood repertoires alike, V and J usage looked biased.

This clonotype was obtained from a boy under two years old with a congenital heart defect. The chain combines TRBV30 with TRBJ1-1, with TRBD1 identical over 7 bases. The sequencing input was thymocytes. In nucleotides, the CDR3 is TGTGCCTGGAGGGACAGGCCGAACACTGAAGCTTTCTTT. Translated: CAWRDRPNTEAFF.